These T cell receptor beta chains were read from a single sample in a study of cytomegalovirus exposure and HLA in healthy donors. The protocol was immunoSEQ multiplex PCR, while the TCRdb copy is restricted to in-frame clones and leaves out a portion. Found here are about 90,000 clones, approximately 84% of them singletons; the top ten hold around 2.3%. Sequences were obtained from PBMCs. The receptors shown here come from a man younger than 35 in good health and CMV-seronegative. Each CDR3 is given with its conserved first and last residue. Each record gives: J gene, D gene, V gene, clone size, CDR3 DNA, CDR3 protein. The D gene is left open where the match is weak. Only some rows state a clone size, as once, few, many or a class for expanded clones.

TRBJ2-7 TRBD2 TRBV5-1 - TGCGCCAGCAGAGTGGGACTAGCGGGTTCCTACGAGCAGTACTTC CASRVGLAGSYEQYF
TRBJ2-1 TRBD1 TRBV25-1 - TGTGCCAGCAGTGAGTACGGGACAGGTAACAATGAGCAGTTCTTC CASSEYGTGNNEQFF
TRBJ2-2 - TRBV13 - TGTGCCAGCAGCGGCCGGGACACACTCACCGGGGAGCTGTTTTTT CASSGRDTLTGELFF
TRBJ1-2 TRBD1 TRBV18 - TGTGCCAGCTCACCACCGGCGACAGGGCTAGGTGGCTACACCTTC CASSPPATGLGGYTF
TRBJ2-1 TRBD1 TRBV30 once TGTGCCTGGAGTGTAGGGCAGGGGGCCTACAATGAGCAGTTCTTC CAWSVGQGAYNEQFF
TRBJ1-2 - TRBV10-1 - TGCGCCAGCAGTGACAGGGGCTATGGCTACACCTTC CASSDRGYGYTF
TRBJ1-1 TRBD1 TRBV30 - TGTGCCTGGGCCCACAGGGGAGACACTGAAGCTTTCTTT CAWAHRGDTEAFF
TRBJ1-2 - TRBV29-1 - TGCAGCGTTGAGGACAGTAACTATGGCTACACCTTC CSVEDSNYGYTF
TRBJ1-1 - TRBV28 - TGTGCCAGCAGTTCCGGGAACACTGAAGCTTTCTTT CASSSGNTEAFF
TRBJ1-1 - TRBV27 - TGTGCCAGCAGTTTATCAAGGGGGAACACTGAAGCTTTCTTT CASSLSRGNTEAFF
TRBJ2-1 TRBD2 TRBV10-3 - TGTGCCATCAGTGGGGGACTAGCGGGAACCCCCCTCGCGAGCTCCTACAATGAGCAGTTCTTC CAISGGLAGTPLASSYNEQFF
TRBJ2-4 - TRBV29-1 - TGCAGCGGGATCCCCGGGACACCCAAAAACATTCAGTACTTC CSGIPGTPKNIQYF
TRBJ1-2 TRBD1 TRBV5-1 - TGCGCCAGCAGCTCCCTACAGGGGAACTATGGCTACACCTTC CASSSLQGNYGYTF
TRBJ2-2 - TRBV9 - TGTGCCAGCAGCCCGAACTCCGGGGAGCTGTTTTTT CASSPNSGELFF
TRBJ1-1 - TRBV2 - TGTGCCGCCAGGGTATACACTGAAGCTTTCTTT CAARVYTEAFF
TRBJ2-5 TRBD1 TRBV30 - TGTGCCGGCTCAGGGACAGTTCAAGAGACCCAGTACTTC CAGSGTVQETQYF
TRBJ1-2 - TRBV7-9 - TGTGCCAGCAGCTTGGGGACTGACTATGGCTACACCTTC CASSLGTDYGYTF
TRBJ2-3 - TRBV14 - TGTGCCAGCAGCCAAGAAAACCGACGGGTCACAGATACGCAGTATTTT CASSQENRRVTDTQYF
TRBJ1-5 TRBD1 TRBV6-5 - TGTGCCAGCAGTTACTCAGGGGGCAAGGGACAGCCCCAGCATTTT CASSYSGGKGQPQHF
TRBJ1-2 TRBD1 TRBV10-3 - TGTGCCATCAGGGTCCCCCGGACAGGGGAGGCCTATGGCTACACCTTC CAIRVPRTGEAYGYTF
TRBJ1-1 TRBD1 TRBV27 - TGTGCCAGCAGTTCCCGACAGGGGCTTGAAGCTTTCTTT CASSSRQGLEAFF
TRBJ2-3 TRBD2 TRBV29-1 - TGCAGCGGGACTAGCGGGAGGGCCTTGGCGGCAGATACGCAGTATTTT CSGTSGRALAADTQYF
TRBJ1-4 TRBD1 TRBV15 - TGTGCCACCAGCAGAGCTAGGGGACAGGGGTCGGAAAAACTGTTTTTT CATSRARGQGSEKLFF
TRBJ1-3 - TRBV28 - TGTGCCAGCAGTTTAGGGGGGGCAGGGTTGAACACCATATATTTT CASSLGGAGLNTIYF
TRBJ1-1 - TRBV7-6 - TGTGCCAGCAGCCCAACGACAGTGATTATGAACACTGAAGCTTTCTTT CASSPTTVIMNTEAFF
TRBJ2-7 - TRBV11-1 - TGTGCCAGCAGCTTAGGACCCCAGCGCTCCTACGAGCAGTACTTC CASSLGPQRSYEQYF
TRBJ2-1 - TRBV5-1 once TGCGCCAGCAGCGACCCTAGCCGGAGCTCCTACAATGAGCAGTTCTTC CASSDPSRSSYNEQFF
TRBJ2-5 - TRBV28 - TGTGCCAGCAGCTCTAGCAGCCAAGAGACCCAGTACTTC CASSSSSQETQYF
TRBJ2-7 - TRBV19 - TGTGCCAGTAGTCCCGGGGAGAGCTACGAGCAGTACTTC CASSPGESYEQYF
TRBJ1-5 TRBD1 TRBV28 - TGTGCCAGCAGGCCCGGGACAGGGGGTTTTCAGCCCCAGCATTTT CASRPGTGGFQPQHF
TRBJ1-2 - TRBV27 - TGTGCCAGCAGTTTATCGAGAAGCTATGGCTACACCTTC CASSLSRSYGYTF
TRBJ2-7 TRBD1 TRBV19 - TGTGCCAGTAGTATGGGACAGGTAGGCGAGCAGTACTTC CASSMGQVGEQYF
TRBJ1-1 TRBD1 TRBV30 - TGTGCCTGGAGAACTGGGACAGGGTTGAATCGAGCTTTCTTT CAWRTGTGLNRAFF
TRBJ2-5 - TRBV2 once TGTGCCAGCGTTGCCGAGGCCCAGTACTTC CASVAEAQYF
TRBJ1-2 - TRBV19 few - CASSFGAGYGYTF
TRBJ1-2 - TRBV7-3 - TGTTCCAGCAGCTCCCTTGGGGGGGGGCGATTTTTC CSSSSLGGGRFF
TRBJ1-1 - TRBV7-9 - TGTGCCAGCAGCTTTGGAGACACTGAAGCTTTCTTT CASSFGDTEAFF
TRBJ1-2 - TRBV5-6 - TGTGCCAGCAGCCAGGATTATGGCTACACCTTC CASSQDYGYTF
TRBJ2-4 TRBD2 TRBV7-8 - TGTGCCAGCAGCCCCCAGGGAGGGGGAGGTAGCGGGATTCCCAAAAACATTCAGTACTTC CASSPQGGGGSGIPKNIQYF
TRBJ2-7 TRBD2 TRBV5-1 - TGCGCCAGCAGCTCGAGGAGCGGGAGAGAGGACTACGAGCAGTACTTC CASSSRSGREDYEQYF
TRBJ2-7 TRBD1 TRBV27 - TGTGCCAGCAGTGAGCCGGGACAGACTTACGAGCAGTACTTC CASSEPGQTYEQYF
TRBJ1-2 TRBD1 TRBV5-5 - TGTGCCAGCAGCAGTGGAGGACAGGCGGCTTGGGGCTACACCTTC CASSSGGQAAWGYTF
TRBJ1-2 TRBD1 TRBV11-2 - TGTGCCAGCAGCTTCCAGGGGGATTCGGAAGGCTACACCTTC CASSFQGDSEGYTF
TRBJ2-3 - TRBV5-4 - TGTGCCAGCAGCTTGGGACAAGTCCTGTATTTT CASSLGQVLYF
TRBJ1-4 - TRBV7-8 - TGTGCCAGCAGCCCCTCCGGGAGAACTAATGAAAAACTGTTTTTT CASSPSGRTNEKLFF
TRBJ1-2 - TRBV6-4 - TGTGCCAGCAGTGACTTCGCAGGGTCGCATGGCTACACCTTC CASSDFAGSHGYTF
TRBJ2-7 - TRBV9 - TGTGCCAGCAGCGTTGGGGGCCAAGGCTCCTACGAGCAGTACTTC CASSVGGQGSYEQYF
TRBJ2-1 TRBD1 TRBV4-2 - TGTGCCAGCAGCCAATCCAAGGGGGCTGGCTGGGGGAATGAGCAGTTCTTC CASSQSKGAGWGNEQFF